This T cell receptor (beta chain) was captured by sequencing in a study of shared clonotypes between healthy human individuals. Study-wide results and limits: Rarefaction showed sorted-subset sequencing was incomplete despite large depth. Tissue TCR repertoires likely differ from these blood-only repertoires. In general, naive subsets displayed greater estimated richness than memory subsets did.

Details on this clone: Its antigen is as yet unknown.

Method: immunoSEQ multiplex PCR; TCRdb's copy keeps in-frame clones and lacks some. The table lists about 1 million clones, about 75% of them singletons, with about 1.5% in the top ten. The CDR3 runs to 13 residues. Germline CDR1 MNHEY, CDR2 SVGAGI. Trimming cost V 6 bases and J 2 bases, with 11 bases left between them. Both subsets, CD45RA+ naive and CD45RA-negative memory, were split from the CD4+ cells. The sequence came from a man aged 18 to 29 in good health. The chain carries TRBV6-5 and TRBJ2-7, with D uncertain. The source material was memory CD4+ T cells sorted from blood. Regarding subset: CD45RA-negative fraction. CDR3 region: CASSRLETYEQYF. CDR3 coding DNA: TGTGCCAGCAGCCGACTGGAGACCTACGAGCAGTACTTC.